The present TCR beta chain was sequenced within a study of shared clonotypes between healthy human individuals (dated by TCRdb to the early 2020s). Looking at the study overall: The cohort included a few men and a couple of women between 18 and 49 years of age. For each donor, CD4 naive and CD4 memory were each run on three plates, CD8 naive on two plates, and CD8 memory on one plate. To estimate repertoire size and how much clonotype sharing occurs between individuals, the study deeply sequenced the blood TCR repertoires of several healthy adults. Different laboratories and diverse techniques were used to prepare libraries and sequence TCR repertoires, to increase sequencing depth and limit assay-specific biases. Each donor's leukapheresis produced roughly between roughly 0.85 and 9.5 billion PBMCs. Study-wide findings and limitations: Larger estimated clonotype richness was generally found for naive subsets than for memory subsets. Rarefaction of sorted-subset datasets indicated incomplete sequencing despite the large sequencing depth. Compared with non-shared clonotypes, clonotypes shared by all four sorted-subset donors had higher generation probabilities. Pairwise subsampling indicated that sequencing depth was expected to affect the degree of clonotype sharing among donors. About 5% of naive CD4, around 3.5% of naive CD8, 2% to 2.5% of memory CD4, and approximately 0.39% of memory CD8 clonotypes were shared across several donors. Because the study included a small number of donors, the genetic and exposure-history diversity represented was limited. Only blood was sampled, and tissue TCR repertoires likely differ from those in blood.

Healthy HIV-negative adults with no recently reported acute infections or vaccinations were included as donors. All donors were Caucasian adults living in Nashville, Tennessee, USA. CD4+ T cells were enriched through magnetic negative selection, after which naive cells were positively selected on CD45RA and the remaining negative fraction served as the memory subset. Blood was obtained by leukapheresis, after which PBMCs were separated by Ficoll-Histopaque density gradient centrifugation and cryopreserved in liquid nitrogen vapor phase. Analytical flow cytometry was used to check the purity and quantity of every magnetically sorted T cell population. Genomic DNA was isolated from each sorted fraction and quantified by UV absorbance on a Nanodrop 2000c. There are 13 amino acids in the CDR3, from cysteine to phenylalanine inclusive. Of the read, only the CDR3 DNA is kept; its 39 bases are in frame from base 1. Trimming removed 7 bases from V and 1 base from J, leaving 10 bases between the germline ends. From a lookup of the germline V gene, CDR1 and CDR2 are MNHNS and SASEGT.

Using the deep immunoSEQ assay, multiplex PCR amplified TCR CDR3 regions from genomic DNA. For each cell subset, the extracted genomic DNA was distributed evenly across all wells of several immunoSEQ 96-well plates, and each plate served as one replicate. For sorted subsets, approximately 200 ng of genomic DNA, equivalent to roughly 33,000 T cell genomes, went into each replicate PCR. Purified libraries were quantified with a Qubit 3.0 fluorometer, sized on a Bioanalyzer 2100, and re-quantified with the KAPA Library Quantification kit. A separate single-read 150-cycle Illumina NextSeq 550 flow cell was used to sequence each immunoSEQ 96-well plate. The original methods were these. The immunoSEQ output contained only junctional sequences without quality scores, so filtering could not match that applied to full-length reads. To assign V/J genes and CDR3, sequences were annotated against IMGT germline references using PyIR, a Python wrapper for IgBLAST v1.9. Reads were removed for weak V/J assignments (E-value above 1e-6), missing CDR3, stop codons, out-of-frame junctions, or ambiguous translated residues. V3J clonotypes were defined as sequences sharing an identical inferred V gene, J gene, and CDR3 amino acid sequence. Percentage overlap between repertoires was calculated by dividing the number of shared unique clonotypes by the size of the smaller repertoire. Three approaches were used to assess repertoire richness: RTK rarefaction, the Chao1 estimator, and Recon v2.1 estimates of unobserved clonotypes. Generation probabilities for all TCRbeta clonotypes obtained by the gDNA method from a handful of donors were computed using OLGA. The immuneACCESS repertoire file appears here via TCRdb, limited to in-frame rearrangements. These files lack a portion of the clones; in checked studies, under half of the deficit traces to unresolved V genes, and the cause of the others is not known. V, J and clone size are those of that table, while D and trimming were read from the DNA. A total of roughly 2,500,000 clones appear in this sample, 93% of them only once. In total, the top ten clones hold 0.36% of the sample.

A single count supports this clone. There is no known antigen for this receptor. There are no base qualities to consult, and no much larger clone falls within one base. This TCR was recovered from a man between 18 and 35 years old in good health. Some clones in this sample may be carry-over from other donors' samples. The sample comprised naive CD4+ T cells from PBMCs. The label giving this sample's cell subset or site can be read as: CD45RA+ positively selected. Recombination joined TRBV6-1 with TRBJ1-2; the D gene cannot be named for sure. The CDR3 region has the sequence CASTPGFNYGYTF. The DNA is TGTGCCAGCACCCCTGGGTTTAACTATGGCTACACCTTC.